The next 17 T cell receptor beta chains were all read from a single sample in a study of blood T cell repertoires in COVID-19. Repertoires were generated with immunoSEQ multiplex PCR, while TCRdb's copy carries only in-frame clones and drops some. Found here are a few hundred thousand clones, 86% of them singletons; the top ten hold roughly 1.9%. The sequencing sample was made of peripheral blood. The origin of the receptors is a man aged 30-40 years with active or convalescent COVID-19.

The rearrangement links TRBV6-1 to TRBJ2-5; 11 positions agree with TRBD2. The V segment lost 0 bases and the J segment 4 bases; nucleotides outside the gene matches: 7. Germline loops: CDR1 MNHNS, CDR2 SASEGT. CDR3 length: 17 residues. CDR3 bases: TGTGCCAGCAGTGAAGCGGGTTTTAGCGGGGGGGGAGAGACCCAGTACTTC. Amino acid sequence: CASSEAGFSGGGETQYF.

The chain carries TRBV6-4 and TRBJ2-3, with 11 bases aligning to TRBD2. The CDR3 is made up of 16 amino acids. Germline V gene data show CDR1 as MRHNA and CDR2 as SNTAGT. V trimming: 3 bases; J trimming: 5 bases; junction bases outside the gene matches: 7. The CDR3 sequence is CASSELAGGPVDTQYF. The CDR3 DNA reads TGTGCCAGCAGTGAGTTAGCGGGGGGGCCGGTAGATACGCAGTATTTT.

V and J are TRBV5-4 and TRBJ1-1; no reliable D call. Germline V CDR1 and CDR2: SGHNT, YYREEE (reference sequence). The CDR3 has 12 residues. Trimming pared 5 bases from V and 8 bases from J, leaving 13 bases between. Written as DNA, the CDR3 is TGTGCCAGCAGTTACATTTCGGGGGAAGCTTTCTTT. Protein sequence: CASSYISGEAFF.

V is TRBV7-2 and J is TRBJ2-2; tentatively, D is TRBD1 (5 bases). The CDR3 runs 16 residues. The germline V gene has CDR1 SGHTA and CDR2 FQGNSA. The ends were cut back, 1 base at V and 4 bases at J, with 13 bases in the middle. The CDR3 protein is CASSLGVGRATGELFF. The CDR3 coding sequence is TGTGCCAGCAGCTTAGGAGTTGGCAGGGCCACCGGGGAGCTGTTTTTT.

The chain links TRBV19 to TRBJ1-6; D is perhaps TRBD1 (6 bases). With 3 bases removed from V and 5 bases from J, the gap between germline ends came to 11 bases. Germline V gene sequence: CDR1 LNHDA, CDR2 SQIVND (reference sequence). This CDR3 region has 15 residues. The CDR3 reads CASSIWPGDNSPLHF. The DNA of the CDR3 is TGTGCCAGTAGTATTTGGCCAGGGGATAATTCACCCCTCCACTTT.

This rearrangement joins TRBV29-1 to TRBJ2-3, with TRBD1 identical over 8 bases. The CDR3 runs to 14 residues. Germline loops: CDR1 SQVTM, CDR2 ANQGSEA. The V gene end was trimmed by 3 bases and the J gene end by 0 bases; junction bases not matched to a gene: 2. The CDR3 sequence: CSVDRTGSTDTQYF. In nucleotides, the CDR3 is TGCAGCGTTGACAGGACAGGGAGCACAGATACGCAGTATTTT.

In this sample, this clone turned up a few times. The chain couples TRBV30 to TRBJ1-5; TRBD1 aligns across 11 bases. Per germline, CDR1 GTSNPN and CDR2 SVGIG (reference sequence). The CDR3 runs 19 residues. V shed 3 bases and J 4 bases; nucleotides not matched to a gene: 17. The CDR3 loop is CAWSAMEPGQGEFNQPQHF. For the CDR3, the DNA is TGTGCCTGGAGCGCCATGGAACCGGGACAGGGGGAATTTAATCAGCCCCAGCATTTT.

This rearrangement joins TRBV6-5 to TRBJ1-6; 9 positions agree with TRBD1. Per germline, CDR1 MNHEY and CDR2 SVGAGI. CDR3 length: 15 amino acids. J gave up 9 bases and V 9 bases, and 12 bases lay outside the gene matches. CDR3 nucleotides: TGTGCCAGGGGGGACGGGACAGGGAATAGTTCACCCCTCCACTTT. Translation: CARGDGTGNSSPLHF.

This rearrangement joins TRBV3-1 (or the pseudogene TRBV3-2) to TRBJ2-2, with a possible D match to TRBD1 (6 bases). Trimming stripped 5 bases from V and 7 bases from J, with 14 bases between. Germline V gene data show CDR1 as LGHDT and CDR2 as YNNKEL (reference sequence). This CDR3 has 14 residues. The DNA for the CDR3 is TGTGCCAGCAGCGCTAAACAGGGCGGCGGGGAGCTGTTTTTT. This translates into CASSAKQGGGELFF.

The chain links TRBV28 to TRBJ1-2; the D gene is possibly TRBD1 (5 bases). From germline, CDR1 is MDHEN and CDR2 SYDVKM. The CDR3 spans 14 residues. Trimming shortened V by 3 bases and J by 2 bases, and 10 bases separated the two germline ends. CDR3 sequence: CASSFPTENYGYTF. The CDR3 nucleotides read TGTGCCAGCAGTTTCCCGACAGAGAACTATGGCTACACCTTC.

The chain employs TRBV4-2 and TRBJ2-3; 12 bases map to TRBD2. Germline CDR1 and CDR2: LGHNA and YNFKEQ. The CDR3 is 17 amino acids. The trim removed 0 bases at V and 6 bases at J, leaving 7 bases unmatched. For the CDR3, the DNA is TGTGCCAGCAGCCAAGAAGCTAGCGGGGGGGCCTTGGATACGCAGTATTTT. Translation: CASSQEASGGALDTQYF.

This sequence joins TRBV7-2 and TRBJ1-4; maybe TRBD1 (5 bases). Germline CDR1 reads SGHTA; CDR2 reads FQGNSA. Trimming removed 3 bases from V and 4 bases from J, with 15 bases in between. The CDR3 sequence is 16 residues long. The DNA for the CDR3 is TGTGCCAGCAGCTTCCACAGGCCGGGGGGTAATGAAAAACTGTTTTTT. The encoded protein is CASSFHRPGGNEKLFF.

CDR3 DNA: TGTGCCAGCAGCTCTGACAGGGGGTTCGAGGAGACCCAGTACTTC. Translating it yields CASSSDRGFEETQYF. The rearrangement joins TRBV7-2 to TRBJ2-5; 9 nucleotides agree with TRBD1. CDR1 and CDR2 (germline): SGHTA, FQGNSA. V lost 4 bases and J lost 5; bases outside the gene matches: 8. The CDR3 loop spans 15 amino acids.

This chain connects TRBV19 to TRBJ1-5, with D tentatively TRBD1 (6 bases). Per the germline V gene, CDR1 is LNHDA and CDR2 is SQIVND (reference sequence). Trimming removed 6 bases from V and 1 base from J, with 10 bases in between. The CDR3 is 14 amino acids. CDR3 residues: CASRNTGSNQPQHF. The DNA for the CDR3 is TGTGCCAGTAGGAACACAGGGAGCAATCAGCCCCAGCATTTT.

This rearrangement joins TRBV6-1 to TRBJ1-4; unclear D gene. This CDR3 contains 15 residues. CDR1 and CDR2 from the germline V gene are MNHNS and SASEGT. V lost 1 base and J lost 4, with 10 bases in between. CDR3 region: CASSEVAANNEKLFF. The CDR3 DNA reads TGTGCCAGCAGTGAAGTAGCGGCGAATAATGAAAAACTGTTTTTT.

The chain employs TRBV18 and TRBJ1-1, with no clear D. The CDR3 is made up of 13 amino acids. The V end was cut by 6 bases, the J end by 4 bases, with 12 bases between. CDR1 and CDR2 (germline): KGHSH, LQKENI. The DNA of the CDR3 is TGTGCCAGCTCGCCCGACACGATCACTGAAGCTTTCTTT. Its protein is CASSPDTITEAFF.

CDR3 residues: CATSDQDRGHTGELFF. The CDR3, as DNA: TGTGCCACCAGTGATCAAGACAGGGGGCACACCGGGGAGCTGTTTTTT. The rearrangement joins TRBV24-1 to TRBJ2-2; 10 nucleotides match TRBD1. Trimming cost V 3 bases and J 3 bases; bases outside gene matches: 3. This CDR3 is built from 16 residues. Per germline, CDR1 KGHDR and CDR2 SFDVKD.